The T cell receptor (beta chain) under discussion was sequenced for a study of CD8 T cells in Susac syndrome. The CDR3 sequence is 11 residues long. Germline V lookup: CDR1 MGHDK, CDR2 SYGVNS. The ends were cut back, 8 bases at V and 11 bases at J, with 16 bases in the middle. Random hexamers served to reverse transcribe about 0.45 to 1 ug RNA. An immunoSEQ multiplex PCR generated amplified TCR beta CDR3 products spanning 54 Vbeta and 13 Jbeta. TCRdb recomputed calls from the immunoSEQ multiplex PCR reads with MiXCR, one row per CDR3 protein. The table includes about 300,000 distinct CDR3 sequences, almost 85% detected once.

The source of this sequence is a human donor with multiple sclerosis. This chain joins TRBV25-1 and TRBJ2-7; D not resolved. The sequenced sample consisted of CD8+ T cells from PBMCs. The CDR3 DNA is TGTGCCAGCGGACCTGGGCTTCGAAAGTACTTC. Its translation is CASGPGLRKYF.